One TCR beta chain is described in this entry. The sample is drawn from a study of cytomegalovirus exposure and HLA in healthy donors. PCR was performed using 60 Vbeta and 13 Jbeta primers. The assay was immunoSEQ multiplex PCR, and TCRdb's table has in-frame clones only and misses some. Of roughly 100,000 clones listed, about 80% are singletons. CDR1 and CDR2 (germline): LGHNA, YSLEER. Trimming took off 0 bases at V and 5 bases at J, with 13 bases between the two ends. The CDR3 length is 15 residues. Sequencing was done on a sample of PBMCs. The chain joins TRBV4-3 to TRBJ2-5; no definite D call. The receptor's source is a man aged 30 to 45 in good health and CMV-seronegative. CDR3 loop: CASSQEVHSWETQYF. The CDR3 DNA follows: TGCGCCAGCAGCCAAGAGGTTCACAGCTGGGAGACCCAGTACTTC.